The 4 T cell receptor beta chains given below trace back to one sample, sequenced in a study of spatial heterogeneity in lung cancer. Time point in this sample: sample taken at primary tumor resection. Unsorted tumor, nontumor lung tissue or cryopreserved PBMC supplied the whole RNA. TCRdb reprocessed the 5' RACE reads via MiXCR and lists one record per CDR3 protein. The sample lists more than 9,000 distinct CDR3 sequences, around 9.3% seen once, with roughly 25% in the top ten. Sequencing was performed on PBMCs, taken at surgery. Source of these receptors: a male donor with early-stage non-small cell lung cancer.

This clonotype has at least ten counts. The chain couples TRBV7-9 to TRBJ2-3, with D maybe TRBD1 (6 bases). The CDR3 consists of 17 residues. Germline values: CDR1 SEHNR, CDR2 FQNEAQ (reference sequence). Trimming left V 4 bases short and J 1 base short, with 18 bases between. This CDR3 reads CASSSPPPGGRTDTQYF. CDR3 DNA sequence: TGTGCCAGCAGCTCCCCCCCCCCTGGGGGCCGCACAGATACGCAGTATTTT. Using reference TRBV7-9 and TRBJ2-3 for the parts outside the CDR3, the full variable domain is DTGVSQNPRHKITKRGQNVTFRCDPISEHNRLYWYRQTLGQGPEFLTYFQNEAQLEKSRLLSDRFSAERPKGSFSTLEIQRTEQGDSAMYLCASSSPPPGGRTDTQYFGPGTRLTVL.

The gene calls are TRBV28 and TRBJ1-1; 7 bases match TRBD1. Germline V gives CDR1 MDHEN, CDR2 SYDVKM. The CDR3 runs to 17 residues. V lost 3 bases to trimming and J lost 6 bases; unmatched junction nucleotides: 16. CDR3 DNA sequence: TGTGCCAGCAGTTTCGCCGGGAGGGGGCGCGGAATCGCTGAAGCTTTCTTT. Translation: CASSFAGRGRGIAEAFF.

The chain couples TRBV2 to TRBJ1-5; D is unresolved. Trimming took off 1 base at V and 2 bases at J, with 9 bases between the two ends. This CDR3 is 15 amino acids long. Germline values: CDR1 SNHLY, CDR2 FYNNEI. CDR3: CASSEVRTGNQPQHF. In nucleotides, the CDR3 is TGTGCCAGCAGTGAAGTTCGGACGGGCAATCAGCCCCAGCATTTT.

There are many counts of this clonotype. The CDR3 DNA reads TGTGCCAGCAGTTTCACAGGGGTGCGTGGAGATACGCAGTATTTT. This gives the protein CASSFTGVRGDTQYF. V and J are TRBV12-3 or TRBV12-4 and TRBJ2-3; 7 nucleotides align to TRBD1. CDR3 size: 15 residues. The J segment lost 5 bases and the V segment lost 3 bases, leaving 8 bases of the junction unmatched.